This T cell receptor beta chain derives from a study of radiation and T cells in renal cell carcinoma. Study observations and caveats: Pretreatment tumor biopsies were lacking, so baseline clonotypes are unknown.

TCRdb's table, derived via immunoSEQ multiplex PCR, lists solely in-frame clones and lacks some. There are about 150,000 clones in the sample; about 88% occur only once, and roughly 4.1% lies in the top ten. About this clone itself: Antigen specificity is unknown.

Trimming took 6 bases from V and 3 from J; bases not matched to a gene: 8. This CDR3 is built from 14 residues. Germline V lookup: CDR1 GTSNPN, CDR2 SVGIG (reference sequence). Time point described: baseline pretreatment blood. The treatment is: 15 Gy SBRT to primary tumor, nephrectomy 4 weeks later. The patient's renal cell carcinoma had clear cell pathology. The sequence was obtained from a woman between 65 and 79 years old with renal cell carcinoma. The rearrangement uses TRBV30 and TRBJ1-3; 7 bases map to TRBD1. The material was blood, obtained from a patient whose treatment included radiotherapy and nephrectomy. The CDR3 bases are TGTGCCTGTAACCGGGACAGCGGTGGAAACACCATATATTTT. Translating it yields CACNRDSGGNTIYF. Together with reference TRBV30 and TRBJ1-3, the CDR3 gives the full variable domain: SQTIHQWPATLVQPVGSPLSLECTVEGTSNPNLYWYRQAAGRGLQLLFYSVGIGQISSEVPQNLSASRPQDRQFILSSKKLLLSDSGFYLCACNRDSGGNTIYFGEGSWLTVV.